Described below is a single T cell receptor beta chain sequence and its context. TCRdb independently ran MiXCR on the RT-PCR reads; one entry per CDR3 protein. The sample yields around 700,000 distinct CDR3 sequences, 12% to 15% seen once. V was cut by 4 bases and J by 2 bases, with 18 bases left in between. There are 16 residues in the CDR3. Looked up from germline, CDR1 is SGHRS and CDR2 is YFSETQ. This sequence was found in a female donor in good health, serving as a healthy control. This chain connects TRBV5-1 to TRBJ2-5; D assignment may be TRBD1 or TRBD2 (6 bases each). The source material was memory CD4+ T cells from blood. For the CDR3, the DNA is TGCGCCAGCAGCATTACCGGGGGCGCGGGGCAAGAGACCCAGTACTTC. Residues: CASSITGGAGQETQYF.